This T cell receptor beta chain emerged from a study of identical twins. Study results and limitations: Conclusions came from cross-sectional statistical analysis, not from following the same donors.

A note on this clonotype: Its cognate antigen is unknown.

MiXCR, run by TCRdb on the 5' RACE reads, gives a single entry per CDR3 protein. The sample includes hundreds of thousands of distinct CDR3 sequences, about 20% of them seen just once. This CDR3 comprises 16 residues. Germline CDR1 is SGHRS and CDR2 is YFSETQ. V lost 5 bases to trimming and J lost 7 bases; unmatched junction nucleotides: 17. These data also featured in a second study, about yellow fever vaccine responses in identical twins. As reported in that work: Twins' vaccine T cell response reportedly gave the appearance of partial convergence and partial personalization.

The TCR comes from a woman aged 18-35 years in good health. The chain couples TRBV5-1 to TRBJ1-1; TRBD1 matches 7 bases. Sequences were obtained from CD4+ T cells sorted from blood. CDR3 amino acids: CASSSTGGQPLFEAFF. CDR3 nucleotide sequence: TGCGCCAGCAGTTCCACCGGGGGACAGCCCCTGTTTGAAGCTTTCTTT.